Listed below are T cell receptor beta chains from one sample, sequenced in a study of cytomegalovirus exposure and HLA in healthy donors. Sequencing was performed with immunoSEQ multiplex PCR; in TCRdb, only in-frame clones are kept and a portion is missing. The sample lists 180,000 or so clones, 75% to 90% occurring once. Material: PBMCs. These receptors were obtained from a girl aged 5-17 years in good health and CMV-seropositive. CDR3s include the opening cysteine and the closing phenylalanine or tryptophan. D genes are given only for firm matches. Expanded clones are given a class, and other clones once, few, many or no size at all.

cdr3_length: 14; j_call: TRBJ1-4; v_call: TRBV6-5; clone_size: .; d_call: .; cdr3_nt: TGTGCCAGCAGAGAGGGTCCCCAAGTGAAGGGCCTGTTTTTT; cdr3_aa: CASREGPQVKGLFF
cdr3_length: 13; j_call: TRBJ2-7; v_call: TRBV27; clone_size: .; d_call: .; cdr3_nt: TGTGCCAGCGGGCGGGACCCATCCTACGAGCAGTACTTC; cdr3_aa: CASGRDPSYEQYF
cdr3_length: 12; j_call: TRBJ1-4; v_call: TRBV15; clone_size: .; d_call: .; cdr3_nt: TGTGCCACCAGCTCTTCTAATGAAAAACTGTTTTTT; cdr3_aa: CATSSSNEKLFF
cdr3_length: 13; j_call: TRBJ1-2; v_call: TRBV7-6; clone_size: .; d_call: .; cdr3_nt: TGTGCCAGCAGACCCACGGGGGGGTTGAGCTACACCTTC; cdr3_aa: CASRPTGGLSYTF
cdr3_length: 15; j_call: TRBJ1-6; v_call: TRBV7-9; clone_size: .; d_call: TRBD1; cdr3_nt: TGTGCCAGCAGCCCCCCCGGGACAGGCAATTCACCCCTCCACTTT; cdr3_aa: CASSPPGTGNSPLHF
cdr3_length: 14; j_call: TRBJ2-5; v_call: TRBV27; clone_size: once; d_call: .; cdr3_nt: TGTGCCAGCAGTTTCATATCCACCCAGGAGACCCAGTACTTC; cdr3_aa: CASSFISTQETQYF
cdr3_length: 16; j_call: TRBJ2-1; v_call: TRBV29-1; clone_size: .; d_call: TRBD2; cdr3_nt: TGCAGCGTTGTAAGGAGCGGGGCGGTGTCCTACAATGAGCAGTTCTTC; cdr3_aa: CSVVRSGAVSYNEQFF
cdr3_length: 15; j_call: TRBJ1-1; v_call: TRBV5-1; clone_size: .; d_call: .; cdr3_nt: TGCGCCAGCAGCCTCATGGACACCCTGGGTACTGAAGCTTTCTTT; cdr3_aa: CASSLMDTLGTEAFF
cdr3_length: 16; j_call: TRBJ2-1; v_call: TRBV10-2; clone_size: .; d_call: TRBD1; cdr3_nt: TGCGCCAGCAGTGAGTCCACACCAGGGGGCTGGGGTGAGCAGTTCTTC; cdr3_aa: CASSESTPGGWGEQFF
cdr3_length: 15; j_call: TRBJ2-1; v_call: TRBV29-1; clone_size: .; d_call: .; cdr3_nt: TGCAGCGTTGATGAGCGGCTCCCCTCCTACAATGAGCAGTTCTTC; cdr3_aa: CSVDERLPSYNEQFF
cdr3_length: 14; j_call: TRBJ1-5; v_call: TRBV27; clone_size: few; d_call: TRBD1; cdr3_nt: TGTGCCAGCAGTTACAGGGGCGGCAATCAGCCCCAGCATTTT; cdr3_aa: CASSYRGGNQPQHF
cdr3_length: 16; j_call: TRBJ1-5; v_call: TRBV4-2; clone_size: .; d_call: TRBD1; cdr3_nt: TGTGCCAGCAGCCCCTCGGACAGGGTAGACAATCAGCCCCAGCATTTT; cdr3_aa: CASSPSDRVDNQPQHF
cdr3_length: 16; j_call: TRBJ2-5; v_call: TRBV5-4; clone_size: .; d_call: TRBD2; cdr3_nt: TGTGCCAGCAGTTTCGGACTAGCGGGAGGAAAAGGGACCCAGTACTTC; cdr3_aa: CASSFGLAGGKGTQYF
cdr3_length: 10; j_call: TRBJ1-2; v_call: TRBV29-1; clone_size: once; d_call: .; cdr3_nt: TGCAGCGTTGCGGAGGGTGGCTACACCTTC; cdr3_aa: CSVAEGGYTF
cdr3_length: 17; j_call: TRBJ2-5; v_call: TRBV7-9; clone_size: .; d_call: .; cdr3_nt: TGTGCCAGCAGCTCCTTCAGGGCAGTCCCCCGAAGGGAGACCCAGTACTTC; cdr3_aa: CASSSFRAVPRRETQYF
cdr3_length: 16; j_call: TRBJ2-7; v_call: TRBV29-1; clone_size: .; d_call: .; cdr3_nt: TGCAGCGTTGACTTCAGGGCCCAGGGGTTTCCTTACGAGCAGTACTTC; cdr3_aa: CSVDFRAQGFPYEQYF
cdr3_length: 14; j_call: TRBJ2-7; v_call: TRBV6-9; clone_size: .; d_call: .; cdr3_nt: TGTGCCAGCATAGAGACAGGGAGGAAATACGAGCAGTACTTC; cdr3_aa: CASIETGRKYEQYF
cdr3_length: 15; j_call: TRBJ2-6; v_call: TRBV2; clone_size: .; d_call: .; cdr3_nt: TGTGCCAGCAGTGAAGACGGAGCTGGGGCCAACGTCCTGACTTTC; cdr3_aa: CASSEDGAGANVLTF
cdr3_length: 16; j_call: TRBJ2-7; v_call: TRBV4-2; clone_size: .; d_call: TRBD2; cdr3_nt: TGTGCCAGCAGCCAAGATATGAGCGGGAGCTCCTACGAGCAGTACTTC; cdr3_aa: CASSQDMSGSSYEQYF
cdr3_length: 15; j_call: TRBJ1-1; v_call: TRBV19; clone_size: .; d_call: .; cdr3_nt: TGTGCCAGTAGTAAACCCGGGACAAGTTACACTGAAGCTTTCTTT; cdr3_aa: CASSKPGTSYTEAFF
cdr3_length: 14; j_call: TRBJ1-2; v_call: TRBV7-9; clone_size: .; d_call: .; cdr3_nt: TGTGCCAGCAGCTTCCTTGACAGATACTATGGCTACACCTTC; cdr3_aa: CASSFLDRYYGYTF
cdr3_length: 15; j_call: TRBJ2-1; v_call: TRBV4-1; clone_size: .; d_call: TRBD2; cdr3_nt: TGCGCCAGCAGCCATATCAGCGGGAGTACAAATGAGCAGTTCTTC; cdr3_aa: CASSHISGSTNEQFF
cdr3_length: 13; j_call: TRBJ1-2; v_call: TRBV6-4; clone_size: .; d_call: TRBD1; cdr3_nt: TGTGCCAGCAGCCGCGGGACAGGGTATGGCTACACCTTC; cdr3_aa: CASSRGTGYGYTF
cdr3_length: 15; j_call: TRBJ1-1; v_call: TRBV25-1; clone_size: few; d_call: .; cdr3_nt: TGTGCCAGCAGTGAATCAGCAGGGGAGGGCACTGAAGCTTTCTTT; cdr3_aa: CASSESAGEGTEAFF
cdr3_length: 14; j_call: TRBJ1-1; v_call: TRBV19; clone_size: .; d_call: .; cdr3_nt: TGTGCCAGTAGTATTTTCGTTCGGAACACTGAAGCTTTCTTT; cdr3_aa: CASSIFVRNTEAFF
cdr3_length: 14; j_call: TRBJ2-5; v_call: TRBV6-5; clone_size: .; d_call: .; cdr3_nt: TGTGCCAGCAGCCCGAGGCCCGCCGGGGAGACCCAGTACTTC; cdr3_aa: CASSPRPAGETQYF
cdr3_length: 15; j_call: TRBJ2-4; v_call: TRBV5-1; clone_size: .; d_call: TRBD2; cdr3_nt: TGCGCCAGCAGCGCGCGGGGGTCCGGGGAAAACATTCAGTACTTC; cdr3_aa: CASSARGSGENIQYF
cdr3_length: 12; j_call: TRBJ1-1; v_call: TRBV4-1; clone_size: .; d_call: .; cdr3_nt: TGCGCCAGCAGCCAAGCTACGGGAGGCGCTTTCTTT; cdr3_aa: CASSQATGGAFF